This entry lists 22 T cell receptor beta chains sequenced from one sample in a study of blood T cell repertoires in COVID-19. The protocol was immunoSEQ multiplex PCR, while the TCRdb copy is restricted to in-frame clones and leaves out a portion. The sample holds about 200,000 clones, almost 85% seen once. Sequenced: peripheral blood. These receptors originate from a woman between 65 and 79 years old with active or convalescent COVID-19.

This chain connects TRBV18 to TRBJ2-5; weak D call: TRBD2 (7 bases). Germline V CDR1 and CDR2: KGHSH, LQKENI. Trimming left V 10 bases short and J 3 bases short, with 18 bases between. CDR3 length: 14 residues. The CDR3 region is CATALQGGEETQYF. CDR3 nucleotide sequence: TGTGCCACCGCGTTACAGGGAGGGGAAGAGACCCAGTACTTC.

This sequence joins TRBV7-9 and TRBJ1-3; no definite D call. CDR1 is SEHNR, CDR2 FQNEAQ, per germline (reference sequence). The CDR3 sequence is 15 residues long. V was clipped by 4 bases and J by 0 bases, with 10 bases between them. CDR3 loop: CASSSEATSGNTIYF. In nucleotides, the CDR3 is TGTGCCAGCAGCTCCGAGGCTACCTCTGGAAACACCATATATTTT.

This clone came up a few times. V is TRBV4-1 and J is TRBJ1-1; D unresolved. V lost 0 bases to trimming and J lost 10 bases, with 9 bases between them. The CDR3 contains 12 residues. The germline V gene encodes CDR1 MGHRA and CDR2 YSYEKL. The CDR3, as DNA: TGCGCCAGCAGCCAAGATGGCCGAAGAGCTTTCTTT. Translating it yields CASSQDGRRAFF.

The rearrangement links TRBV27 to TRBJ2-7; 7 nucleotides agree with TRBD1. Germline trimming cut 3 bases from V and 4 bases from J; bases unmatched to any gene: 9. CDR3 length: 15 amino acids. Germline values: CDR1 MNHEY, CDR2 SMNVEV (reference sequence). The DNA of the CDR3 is TGTGCCAGCAGTTTGAAGGGACAGTCCCCTTACGAGCAGTACTTC. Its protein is CASSLKGQSPYEQYF.

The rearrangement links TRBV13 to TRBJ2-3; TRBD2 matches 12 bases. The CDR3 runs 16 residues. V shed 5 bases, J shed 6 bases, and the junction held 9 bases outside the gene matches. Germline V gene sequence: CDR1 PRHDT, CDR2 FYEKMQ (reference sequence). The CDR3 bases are TGTGCCAGCAGCCCCCGCGGACTAGCGGGACCGGATACGCAGTATTTT. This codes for CASSPRGLAGPDTQYF.

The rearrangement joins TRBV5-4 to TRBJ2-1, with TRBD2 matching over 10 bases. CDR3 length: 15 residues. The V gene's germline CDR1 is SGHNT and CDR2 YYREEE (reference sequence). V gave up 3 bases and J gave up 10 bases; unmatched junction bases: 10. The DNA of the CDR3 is TGTGCCAGCAGCTCCGGGACTAGCGAGAAAAAGGAGCAGTTCTTC. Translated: CASSSGTSEKKEQFF.

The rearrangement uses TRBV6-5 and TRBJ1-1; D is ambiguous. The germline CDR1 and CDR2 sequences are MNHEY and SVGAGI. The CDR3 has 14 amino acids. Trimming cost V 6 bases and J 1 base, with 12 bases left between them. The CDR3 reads CASRSGSWNTEAFF. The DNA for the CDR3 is TGTGCCAGCAGATCAGGATCCTGGAACACTGAAGCTTTCTTT.

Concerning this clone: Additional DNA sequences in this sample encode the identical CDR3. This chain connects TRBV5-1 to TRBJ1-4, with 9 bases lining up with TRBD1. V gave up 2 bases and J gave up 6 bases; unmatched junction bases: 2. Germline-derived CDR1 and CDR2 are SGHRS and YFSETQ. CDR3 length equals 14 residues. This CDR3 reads CASSLQGADEKLFF. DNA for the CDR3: TGCGCCAGCAGCTTACAGGGGGCGGATGAAAAACTGTTTTTT. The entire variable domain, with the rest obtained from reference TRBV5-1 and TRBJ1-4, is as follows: KAGVTQTPRYLIKTRGQQVTLSCSPISGHRSVSWYQQTPGQGLQFLFEYFSETQRNKGNFPGRFSGRQFSNSRSEMNVSTLELGDSALYLCASSLQGADEKLFFGSGTQLSVL.

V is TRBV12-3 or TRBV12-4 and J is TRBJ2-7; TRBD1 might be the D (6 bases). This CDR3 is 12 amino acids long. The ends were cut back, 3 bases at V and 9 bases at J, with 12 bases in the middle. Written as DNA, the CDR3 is TGTGCCAGCAGTTTTACAGGGTTGGCGCAGTACTTC. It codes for CASSFTGLAQYF.

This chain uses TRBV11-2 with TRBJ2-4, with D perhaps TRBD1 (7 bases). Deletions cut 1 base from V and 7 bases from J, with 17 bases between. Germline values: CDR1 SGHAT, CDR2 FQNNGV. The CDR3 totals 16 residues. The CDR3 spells CASSLGRDSARNIQYF. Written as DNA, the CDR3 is TGTGCCAGCAGCTTAGGGAGGGACAGCGCCAGGAACATTCAGTACTTC.

This CDR3 reads CASSLRGANTEAFF. CDR3 DNA: TGTGCCAGCAGTTTGCGGGGAGCGAACACTGAAGCTTTCTTT. This sequence joins TRBV6-2 or TRBV6-3 and TRBJ1-1; D remains unclear. CDR1 and CDR2 from the germline V gene are MNHEY and SVGEGT. The ends were cut back, 4 bases at V and 1 base at J, with 10 bases in the middle. CDR3 size: 14 residues.

The CDR3 nucleotides are TGTGCCAGCAGCCGGGACTATTACAATGAGCAGTTCTTC. Translation: CASSRDYYNEQFF. The V call is TRBV7-3, the J call TRBJ2-1; 7 positions agree with TRBD2. Germline V lookup: CDR1 SGHTA, CDR2 FQGTGA. There are 13 residues in the CDR3. Germline trimming cut 5 bases from V and 4 bases from J; bases unmatched to any gene: 2.

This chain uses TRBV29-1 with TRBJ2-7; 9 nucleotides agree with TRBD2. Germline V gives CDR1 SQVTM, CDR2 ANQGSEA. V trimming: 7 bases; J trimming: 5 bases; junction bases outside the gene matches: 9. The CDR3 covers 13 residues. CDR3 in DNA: TGCAGCGCTGCGGGGGGGGTAAATAACGAGCAGTACTTC. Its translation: CSAAGGVNNEQYF.

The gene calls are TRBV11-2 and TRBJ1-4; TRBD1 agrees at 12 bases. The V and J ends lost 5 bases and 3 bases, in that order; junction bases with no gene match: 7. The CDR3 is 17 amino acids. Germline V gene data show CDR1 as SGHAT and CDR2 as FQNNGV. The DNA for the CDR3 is TGTGCCAGCAGCCCGGGACAGGGGGCGCGAGCTAATGAAAAACTGTTTTTT. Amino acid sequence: CASSPGQGARANEKLFF.

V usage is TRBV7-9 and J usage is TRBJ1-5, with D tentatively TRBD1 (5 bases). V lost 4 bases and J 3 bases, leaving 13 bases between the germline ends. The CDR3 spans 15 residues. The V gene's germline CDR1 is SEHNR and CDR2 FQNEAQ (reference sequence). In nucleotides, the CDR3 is TGTGCCAGCAGCTCTCCGGGGGTCCACAATCAGCCCCAGCATTTT. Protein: CASSSPGVHNQPQHF.

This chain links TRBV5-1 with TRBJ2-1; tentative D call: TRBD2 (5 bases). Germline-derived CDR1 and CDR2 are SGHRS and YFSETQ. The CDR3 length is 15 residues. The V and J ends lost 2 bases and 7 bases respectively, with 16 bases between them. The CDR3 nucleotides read TGCGCCAGCAGCTTAGGACTCCAGACCAATAATGAGCAGTTCTTC. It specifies CASSLGLQTNNEQFF.

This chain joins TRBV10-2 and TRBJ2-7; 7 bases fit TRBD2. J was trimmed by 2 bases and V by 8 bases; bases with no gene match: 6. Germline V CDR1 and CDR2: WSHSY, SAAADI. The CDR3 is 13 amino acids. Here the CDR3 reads CASSPSGAYEQYF. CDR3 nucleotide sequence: TGCGCCAGCTCCCCTAGCGGAGCCTACGAGCAGTACTTC.

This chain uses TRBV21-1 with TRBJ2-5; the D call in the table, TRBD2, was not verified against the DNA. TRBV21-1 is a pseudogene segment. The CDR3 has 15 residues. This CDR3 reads CASSKAGVYQETQYF. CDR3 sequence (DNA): TGTGCCAGCAGCAAAGCCGGGGTTTACCAAGAGACCCAGTACTTC.

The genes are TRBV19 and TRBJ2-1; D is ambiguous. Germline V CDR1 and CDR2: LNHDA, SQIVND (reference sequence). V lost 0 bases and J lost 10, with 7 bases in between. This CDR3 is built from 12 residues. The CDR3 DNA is TGTGCCAGTAGTATAGACGAGCGAGAGCAGTTCTTC. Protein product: CASSIDEREQFF.

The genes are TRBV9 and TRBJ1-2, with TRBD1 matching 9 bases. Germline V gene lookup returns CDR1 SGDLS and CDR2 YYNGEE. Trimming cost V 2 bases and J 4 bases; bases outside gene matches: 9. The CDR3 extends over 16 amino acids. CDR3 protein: CASSVSGGGQGYGYTF. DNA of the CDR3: TGTGCCAGCAGCGTTTCGGGTGGGGGACAGGGCTATGGCTACACCTTC.

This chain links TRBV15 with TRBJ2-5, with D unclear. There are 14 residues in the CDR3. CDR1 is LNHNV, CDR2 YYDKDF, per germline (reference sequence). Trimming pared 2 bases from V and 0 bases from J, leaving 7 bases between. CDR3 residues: CATSRTVYQETQYF. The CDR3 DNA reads TGTGCCACCAGCAGAACGGTGTACCAAGAGACCCAGTACTTC.

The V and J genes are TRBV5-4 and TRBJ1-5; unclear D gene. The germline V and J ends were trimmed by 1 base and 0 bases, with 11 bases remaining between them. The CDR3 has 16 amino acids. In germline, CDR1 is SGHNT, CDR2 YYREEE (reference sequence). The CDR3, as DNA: TGTGCCAGCAGCTTGAATGTGTTCTCTAGCAATCAGCCCCAGCATTTT. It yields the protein CASSLNVFSSNQPQHF.